This T cell receptor beta chain was found in a study of shared clonotypes between healthy human individuals. The study ran the assay at deep level. The authors split each subset's genomic DNA evenly across several immunoSEQ plates. Clones were sequenced by immunoSEQ multiplex PCR, and TCRdb holds only the in-frame ones, with some missing. The table lists approximately 530,000 clones, 95% to 96% of them singletons. CD45RA-negative memory and CD45RA+ naive subsets were split from the CD4+ cells. This clone was counted once. The junction and the germline gene differ at one end; a read error may be behind it. Germline CDR1 is MDHEN and CDR2 is SYDVKM. This CDR3 is 15 amino acids long.

The source of this sequence is a woman aged 25 to 39 in good health. The chain carries TRBV28 and TRBJ1-1, with D hard to call. Sequencing input: naive CD4+ T cells sorted from blood. The subset was: CD45RA+ positively selected. The CDR3 DNA sequence: TGTGCCAGCAGCTTATCCGGACGGATGAACACTGAAGCTTTCTTT. Translating it yields CASSLSGRMNTEAFF.